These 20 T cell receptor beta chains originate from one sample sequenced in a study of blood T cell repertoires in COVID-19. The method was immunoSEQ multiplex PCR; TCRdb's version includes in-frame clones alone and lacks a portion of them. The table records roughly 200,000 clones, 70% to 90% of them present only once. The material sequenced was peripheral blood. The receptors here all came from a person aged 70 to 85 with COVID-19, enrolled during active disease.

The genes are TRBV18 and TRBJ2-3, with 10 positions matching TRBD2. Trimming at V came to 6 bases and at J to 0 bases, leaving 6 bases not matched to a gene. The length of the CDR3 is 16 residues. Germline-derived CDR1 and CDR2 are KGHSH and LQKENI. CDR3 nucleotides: TGTGCCAGCTCCGAACTAGCGGGGATTAGCACAGATACGCAGTATTTT. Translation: CASSELAGISTDTQYF.

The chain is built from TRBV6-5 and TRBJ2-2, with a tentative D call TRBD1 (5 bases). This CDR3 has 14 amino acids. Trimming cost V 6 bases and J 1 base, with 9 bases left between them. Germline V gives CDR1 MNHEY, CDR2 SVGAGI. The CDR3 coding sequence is TGTGCCAGCAGGGCGACAGTGAACACCGGGGAGCTGTTTTTT. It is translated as CASRATVNTGELFF.

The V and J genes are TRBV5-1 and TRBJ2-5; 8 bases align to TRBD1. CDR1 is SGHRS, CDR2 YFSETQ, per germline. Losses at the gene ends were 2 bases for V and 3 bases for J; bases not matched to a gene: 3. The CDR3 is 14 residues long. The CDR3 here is CASSLGQGKETQYF. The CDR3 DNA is TGCGCCAGCAGCTTAGGACAGGGAAAAGAGACCCAGTACTTC.

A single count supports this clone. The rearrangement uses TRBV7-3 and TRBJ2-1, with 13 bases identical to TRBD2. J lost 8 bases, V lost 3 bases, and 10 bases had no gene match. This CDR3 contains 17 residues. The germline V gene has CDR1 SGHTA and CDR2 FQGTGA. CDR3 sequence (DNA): TGTGCCAGCAGCTTCCGGACTAGCGGGGGCCCTAATGATGAGCAGTTCTTC. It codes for CASSFRTSGGPNDEQFF.

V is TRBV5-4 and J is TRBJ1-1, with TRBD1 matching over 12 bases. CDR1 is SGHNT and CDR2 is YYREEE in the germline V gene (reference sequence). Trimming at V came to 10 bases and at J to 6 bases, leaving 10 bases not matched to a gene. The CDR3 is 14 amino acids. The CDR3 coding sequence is TGTGCCTGGAGGGACAGGGGGCTAGAGGCTGAAGCTTTCTTT. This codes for CAWRDRGLEAEAFF. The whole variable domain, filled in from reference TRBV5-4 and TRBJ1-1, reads ETGVTQSPTHLIKTRGQQVTLRCSSQSGHNTVSWYQQALGQGPQFIFQYYREEENGRGNFPPRFSGLQFPNYSSELNVNALELDDSALYLCAWRDRGLEAEAFFGQGTRLTVV.

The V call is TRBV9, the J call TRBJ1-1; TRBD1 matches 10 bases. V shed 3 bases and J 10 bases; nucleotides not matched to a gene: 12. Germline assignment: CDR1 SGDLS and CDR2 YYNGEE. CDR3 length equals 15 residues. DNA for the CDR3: TGTGCCAGCAGCGGCACCGGGACAGGGGCTCTGGTAGCTTTCTTT. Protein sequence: CASSGTGTGALVAFF.

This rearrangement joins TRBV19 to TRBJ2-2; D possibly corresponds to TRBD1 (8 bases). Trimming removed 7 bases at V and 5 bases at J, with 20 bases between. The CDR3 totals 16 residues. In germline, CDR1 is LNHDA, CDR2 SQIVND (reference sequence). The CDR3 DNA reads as TGTGCCAGTACCACCCGGGGGGACAGGTTTACCGGGGAGCTGTTTTTT. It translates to CASTTRGDRFTGELFF.

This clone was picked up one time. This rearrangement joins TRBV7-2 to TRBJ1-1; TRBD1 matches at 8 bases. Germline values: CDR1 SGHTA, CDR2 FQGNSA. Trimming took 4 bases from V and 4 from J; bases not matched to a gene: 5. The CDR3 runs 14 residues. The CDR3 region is CASSSTGVGTEAFF. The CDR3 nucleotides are TGTGCCAGCAGCTCGACAGGGGTTGGCACTGAAGCTTTCTTT.

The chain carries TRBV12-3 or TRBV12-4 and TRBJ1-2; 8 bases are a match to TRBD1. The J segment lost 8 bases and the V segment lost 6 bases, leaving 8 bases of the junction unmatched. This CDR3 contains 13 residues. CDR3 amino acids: CASSPGQGWGYTF. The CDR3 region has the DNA TGTGCCAGCAGCCCCGGACAGGGATGGGGCTACACCTTC.

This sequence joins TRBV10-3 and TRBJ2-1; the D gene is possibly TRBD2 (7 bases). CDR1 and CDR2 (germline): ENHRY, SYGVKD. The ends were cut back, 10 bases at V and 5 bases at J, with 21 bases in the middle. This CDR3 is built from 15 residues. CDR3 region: CATWGGASGDNEQFF. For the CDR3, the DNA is TGTGCCACCTGGGGGGGGGCTAGCGGAGACAATGAGCAGTTCTTC.

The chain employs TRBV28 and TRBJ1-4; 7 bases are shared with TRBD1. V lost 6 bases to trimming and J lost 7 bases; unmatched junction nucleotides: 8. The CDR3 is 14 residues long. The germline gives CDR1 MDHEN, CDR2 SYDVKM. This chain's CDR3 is CASRITGEFEKLFF. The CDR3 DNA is TGTGCCAGCAGAATAACAGGGGAATTTGAAAAACTGTTTTTT.

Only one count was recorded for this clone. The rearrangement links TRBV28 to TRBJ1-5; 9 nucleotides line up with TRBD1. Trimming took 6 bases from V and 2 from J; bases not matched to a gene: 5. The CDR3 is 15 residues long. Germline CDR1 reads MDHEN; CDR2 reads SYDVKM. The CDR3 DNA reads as TGTGCCAGCAGGTCGGGACAGGGCCGCAATCAGCCCCAGCATTTT. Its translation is CASRSGQGRNQPQHF. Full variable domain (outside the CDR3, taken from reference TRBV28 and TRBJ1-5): DVKVTQSSRYLVKRTGEKVFLECVQDMDHENMFWYRQDPGLGLRLIYFSYDVKMKEKGDIPEGYSVSREKKERFSLILESASTNQTSMYLCASRSGQGRNQPQHFGDGTRLSIL.

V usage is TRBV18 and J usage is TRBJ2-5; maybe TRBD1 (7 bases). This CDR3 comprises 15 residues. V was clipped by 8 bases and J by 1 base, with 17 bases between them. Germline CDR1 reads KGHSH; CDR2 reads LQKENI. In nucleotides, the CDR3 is TGTGCCAGCACTCCAGGGGGGCCTGGCCAAGAGACCCAGTACTTC. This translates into CASTPGGPGQETQYF.

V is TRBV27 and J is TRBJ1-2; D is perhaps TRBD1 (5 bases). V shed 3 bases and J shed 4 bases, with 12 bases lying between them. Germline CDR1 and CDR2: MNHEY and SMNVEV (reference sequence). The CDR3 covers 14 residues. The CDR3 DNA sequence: TGTGCCAGCAGTTTTGCAGGGTCCCCCTATGGCTACACCTTC. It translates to CASSFAGSPYGYTF.

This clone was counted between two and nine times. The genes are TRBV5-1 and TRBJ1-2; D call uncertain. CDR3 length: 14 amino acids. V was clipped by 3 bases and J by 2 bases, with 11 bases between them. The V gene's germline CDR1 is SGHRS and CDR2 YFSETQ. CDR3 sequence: CASSSTGGNYGYTF. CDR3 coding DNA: TGCGCCAGCAGCTCGACGGGCGGGAACTATGGCTACACCTTC.

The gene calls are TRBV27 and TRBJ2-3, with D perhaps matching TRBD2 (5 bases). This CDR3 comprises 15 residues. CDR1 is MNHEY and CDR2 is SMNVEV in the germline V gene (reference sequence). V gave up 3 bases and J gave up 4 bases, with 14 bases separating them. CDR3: CASSLRARGPDTQYF. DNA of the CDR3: TGTGCCAGCAGTTTGAGGGCCCGAGGGCCAGATACGCAGTATTTT.

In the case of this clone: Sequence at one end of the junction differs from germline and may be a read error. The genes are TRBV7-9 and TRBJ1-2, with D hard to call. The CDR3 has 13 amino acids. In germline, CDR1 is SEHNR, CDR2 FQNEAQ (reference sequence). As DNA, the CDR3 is TGTGCCAGCAGCCGAGAAGCGACTATGGGTCGCGCCTTC. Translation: CASSREATMGRAF.

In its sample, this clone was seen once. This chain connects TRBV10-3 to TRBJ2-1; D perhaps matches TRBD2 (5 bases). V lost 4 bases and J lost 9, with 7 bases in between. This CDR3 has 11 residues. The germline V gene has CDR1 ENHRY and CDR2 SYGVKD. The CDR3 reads CAISASSEQFF. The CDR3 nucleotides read TGTGCCATCAGTGCTAGCAGTGAGCAGTTCTTC.

The CDR3 is CASSPLQGTEAFF. The CDR3 coding sequence is TGTGCCAGCAGTCCCCTGCAGGGTACTGAAGCTTTCTTT. The rearrangement joins TRBV12-3 or TRBV12-4 to TRBJ1-1; tentative D call: TRBD1 (5 bases). Between the trimmed V and J ends, which lost 5 bases and 5 bases, there was a span of 12 bases. The CDR3 is 13 residues long.

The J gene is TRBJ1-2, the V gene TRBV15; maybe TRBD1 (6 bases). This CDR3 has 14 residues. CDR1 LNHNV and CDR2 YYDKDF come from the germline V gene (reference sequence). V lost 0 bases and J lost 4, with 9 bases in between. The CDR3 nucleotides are TGTGCCACCAGCAGAGACAGGGGTGTCTATGGCTACACCTTC. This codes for CATSRDRGVYGYTF.